This T cell receptor (beta chain) was sequenced during a study of cytomegalovirus exposure and HLA in healthy donors. 60 Vbeta and 13 Jbeta primers were used in PCR. In the study's own analysis: Later, an analysis found 80 million or so unique TCR beta chains, and 9.5 million to 11 million of these were shared. Method: immunoSEQ multiplex PCR; TCRdb's copy keeps in-frame clones and lacks some. That table is the source of V, J and clone size, and D and trimming were worked out from the DNA. The sample yields some 140,000 clones, approximately 75% seen once. Findings of the study overall: The Asian-associated ancestry cluster reportedly had fewer N-insertions than the approximately 670-donor mean in a later analysis.

The CDR3 consists of 17 residues. Germline CDR1 is LGHNA and CDR2 is YNFKEQ. Unmatched junction bases numbered 2, after V lost 1 base and J lost 4 bases. Note on this clone: Its target is not known.

The rearrangement links TRBV4-2 to TRBJ2-1, with TRBD2 matching 15 bases. The sample consisted of PBMCs. This TCR was sampled from a male donor in good health and CMV-seronegative. The CDR3 is CASSQVGTSGGYNEQFF. Here the CDR3 DNA reads TGTGCCAGCAGCCAAGTAGGGACTAGCGGGGGGTACAATGAGCAGTTCTTC.